These 21 T cell receptor beta chains came from one sample sequenced in a study of blood T cell repertoires in COVID-19. Produced via immunoSEQ multiplex PCR; TCRdb's table is partial and in-frame only. This table has approximately 81,000 clones, 90% to 95% appearing once. The source material was peripheral blood. These receptors originate from a woman aged 45-65 years in a cohort sampled during active COVID-19.

J is TRBJ1-1 and V is TRBV3-1 (or the pseudogene TRBV3-2); D call uncertain. Trimming removed 0 bases from V and 1 base from J, with 9 bases in between. CDR1 and CDR2 from the germline V gene are LGHDT and YNNKEL (reference sequence). This CDR3 spans 15 amino acids. The CDR3 DNA is TGTGCCAGCAGCCAAGACAGCGACGGGAACACTGAAGCTTTCTTT. Translation: CASSQDSDGNTEAFF.

Relative to its sample, this clone is large. The CDR3 coding sequence is TGCGCCAGCAGTCAATCTTCGGATTTGGGACAGTCGCCCTCTGGAAACACCATATATTTT. Encoded protein: CASSQSSDLGQSPSGNTIYF. V gene TRBV23-1 combines with J gene TRBJ1-3, with 7 positions matching TRBD1. TRBV23-1 is an ORF, with its function uncertain. The CDR3 extends over 20 amino acids. With 0 bases clipped from V and 0 bases from J, the junction kept 14 bases outside the gene matches.

The chain joins TRBV9 to TRBJ1-1; D perhaps matches TRBD1 (6 bases). CDR1 and CDR2 from the germline V gene are SGDLS and YYNGEE. V dropped 4 bases and J dropped 3 bases, with 16 bases sitting between them. CDR3 length equals 15 residues. CDR3 sequence reads: CASSPTSGVYTEAFF. CDR3 nucleotides: TGTGCCAGCAGCCCCACCTCAGGGGTGTACACTGAAGCTTTCTTT.

This clone appeared a single time. The gene calls are TRBV6-6 and TRBJ1-1; D remains unclear. Germline V gene data show CDR1 as MNHNY and CDR2 as SVGAGI (reference sequence). Trimming took 5 bases from V and 2 from J, leaving 12 bases between them. This CDR3 is 14 amino acids long. Here the CDR3 reads CASSRGGANTEAFF. The DNA for the CDR3 is TGTGCCAGCAGTAGAGGAGGAGCTAACACTGAAGCTTTCTTT.

This rearrangement joins TRBV7-3 to TRBJ1-1; D might be TRBD1 (5 bases). CDR3 length: 14 amino acids. Germline lookup yields CDR1 SGHTA and CDR2 FQGTGA. V lost 4 bases and J lost 4, with 13 bases in between. The CDR3 spells CASSSDRSSTEAFF. The CDR3 DNA follows: TGTGCCAGCAGCTCCGACAGAAGCAGCACTGAAGCTTTCTTT.

This chain links TRBV5-4 with TRBJ1-6, with 10 bases that match TRBD1. Germline V gene lookup returns CDR1 SGHNT and CDR2 YYREEE (reference sequence). The CDR3 extends over 18 amino acids. With 5 bases clipped from V and 1 base from J, the junction kept 9 bases outside the gene matches. This CDR3 is CASSRDRGQESYNSPLHF. CDR3 sequence (DNA): TGTGCCAGCAGTCGAGACAGGGGGCAAGAGTCCTATAATTCACCCCTCCACTTT.

A word on this clone: A junction end diverges from the germline sequence, so it may reflect a read error. This rearrangement joins TRBV7-9 to TRBJ2-7; no firm D call. The CDR3 totals 11 residues. From germline, CDR1 is SEHNR and CDR2 FQNEAQ (reference sequence). This chain's CDR3 is CASSPSYEQYF. For the CDR3, the DNA is TGTGCCAGCAGCCCATCCTATGAGCAGTACTTC.

The chain carries TRBV7-9 and TRBJ2-7, with 9 bases matching TRBD1. V shed 0 bases, J shed 1 base, and the junction held 4 bases outside the gene matches. In germline, CDR1 is SEHNR, CDR2 FQNEAQ (reference sequence). The CDR3 consists of 16 residues. The CDR3 DNA reads as TGTGCCAGCAGCTTAGCGTGGGACAGGGAGTCCTACGAGCAGTACTTC. Its translation: CASSLAWDRESYEQYF.

The rearrangement uses TRBV5-1 and TRBJ2-7, with TRBD1 as a possible D gene (6 bases). V lost 1 base and J 0 bases, leaving 11 bases between the germline ends. This CDR3 comprises 15 residues. CDR1 and CDR2 from the germline V gene are SGHRS and YFSETQ. CDR3 region: CASSLQGSVSYEQYF. The CDR3 nucleotides are TGCGCCAGCAGCTTGCAGGGGTCGGTCTCCTACGAGCAGTACTTC.

The sample holds one count of this clone. The chain carries TRBV18 and TRBJ1-2; 7 bases are shared with TRBD1. The CDR3 is 15 amino acids. The junction had 9 bases not matched to a gene; V was cut back by 6 bases and J by 2 bases. The germline V gene encodes CDR1 KGHSH and CDR2 LQKENI. CDR3: CASSRLQGTNYGYTF. As DNA, the CDR3 is TGTGCCAGCTCGCGATTACAGGGGACCAACTATGGCTACACCTTC.

V usage is TRBV7-3 and J usage is TRBJ2-2, with a tentative D call TRBD1 (5 bases). The length of the CDR3 is 15 residues. The ends were cut back, 5 bases at V and 5 bases at J, with 15 bases in the middle. The V gene's germline CDR1 is SGHTA and CDR2 FQGTGA. The CDR3 protein is CASSPGRDLTGELFF. CDR3 in DNA: TGTGCCAGCAGCCCGGGCAGGGATTTGACCGGGGAGCTGTTTTTT. Supplemented by reference TRBV7-3 and TRBJ2-2, the full variable domain reads GAGVSQTPSNKVTEKGKYVELRCDPISGHTALYWYRQSLGQGPEFLIYFQGTGAADDSGLPNDRFFAVRPEGSVSTLKIQRTERGDSAVYLCASSPGRDLTGELFFGEGSRLTVL.

The rearrangement joins TRBV7-6 to TRBJ2-1; TRBD2 might be the D (6 bases). V was trimmed by 1 base and J by 9 bases, leaving 16 bases between them. Germline V lookup: CDR1 SGHVS, CDR2 FNYEAQ. CDR3 size: 15 residues. DNA of the CDR3: TGTGCCAGCAGCTTAGATCAGGCGGGGTATGGTGAGCAGTTCTTC. Protein: CASSLDQAGYGEQFF.

A single count supports this clone. The V gene is TRBV3-1 (or the pseudogene TRBV3-2), the J gene TRBJ1-1, with TRBD1 matching 7 bases. The CDR3 extends over 15 amino acids. Germline V gene sequence: CDR1 LGHDT, CDR2 YNNKEL (reference sequence). The V segment lost 6 bases and the J segment 0 bases; nucleotides outside the gene matches: 7. CDR3 amino acids: CASSSGQLMNTEAFF. The CDR3, as DNA: TGTGCCAGCAGTTCGGGACAGCTCATGAACACTGAAGCTTTCTTT.

The V gene is TRBV28, the J gene TRBJ1-4; 10 bases agree with TRBD1. V lost 3 bases, J lost 7 bases, and 2 bases stayed unmatched. CDR3 size: 14 residues. CDR1 and CDR2 (germline): MDHEN, SYDVKM. CDR3 sequence: CASSLGQGPEKLFF. CDR3 nucleotides: TGTGCCAGCAGTTTGGGACAGGGGCCTGAAAAACTGTTTTTT.

The chain is built from TRBV19 and TRBJ2-1, with 9 bases that match TRBD2. The CDR3 is 15 residues long. The V gene end was trimmed by 7 bases and the J gene end by 9 bases; junction bases not matched to a gene: 13. Per the germline V gene, CDR1 is LNHDA and CDR2 is SQIVND (reference sequence). The CDR3 DNA follows: TGTGCCAGTACCTCATTTTGGCGGGGGGGCAGTGAGCAGTTCTTC. It specifies CASTSFWRGGSEQFF.

The genes are TRBV28 and TRBJ1-5; a possible D gene is TRBD1 (5 bases). CDR1 and CDR2 from the germline V gene are MDHEN and SYDVKM. This CDR3 spans 15 amino acids. V gave up 5 bases and J gave up 7 bases, with 18 bases separating them. The CDR3 loop is CASSPEAGYGQPQHF. CDR3 nucleotides: TGTGCCAGCAGTCCCGAGGCAGGGTATGGACAGCCCCAGCATTTT.

This clone was seen only a few times. J is TRBJ1-1 and V is TRBV6-5; TRBD1 matches at 10 bases. The J segment lost 12 bases and the V segment lost 0 bases, leaving 10 bases of the junction unmatched. CDR1 and CDR2 (germline): MNHEY, SVGAGI. CDR3 length: 15 amino acids. The CDR3 is CASSYSTQDRGVTFF. CDR3 sequence (DNA): TGTGCCAGCAGTTACTCGACACAGGACAGGGGGGTGACTTTCTTT.

The chain's CDR3 is CASSPWRDRTYEQYF. As DNA, the CDR3 is TGTGCCAGCAGCCCCTGGAGGGACCGGACCTACGAGCAGTACTTC. This chain connects TRBV3-1 (or the pseudogene TRBV3-2) to TRBJ2-7; tentative D call: TRBD2 (6 bases). With 4 bases removed from V and 2 bases from J, the gap between germline ends came to 15 bases. Germline CDR1 reads LGHDT; CDR2 reads YNNKEL (reference sequence). CDR3 length: 15 residues.

Written as DNA, the CDR3 is TGTGCCAGCAGTCCCAGAGGCCCCCCCAGGGCACGGGTCACCGGGGAGCTGTTTTTT. Its translation is CASSPRGPPRARVTGELFF. This chain uses TRBV27 with TRBJ2-2, with a tentative D call TRBD1 (5 bases). The CDR3 totals 19 residues. V shed 5 bases and J shed 4 bases, with 26 bases lying between them. CDR1 is MNHEY and CDR2 is SMNVEV in the germline V gene (reference sequence).

V usage is TRBV6-5 and J usage is TRBJ2-1; 8 bases match TRBD1. After removal of 6 bases from V and 8 bases from J, the junction contained 9 bases not matched to a gene. CDR1 is MNHEY, CDR2 SVGAGI, per germline. This CDR3 has 14 residues. Written as DNA, the CDR3 is TGTGCCAGCAGACACCTGACAGGGGTGGATGAGCAGTTCTTC. It encodes CASRHLTGVDEQFF.

This sequence joins TRBV5-8 and TRBJ1-2; TRBD1 might be the D (6 bases). The CDR3 totals 11 residues. V was pared by 2 bases and J by 11 bases, with 10 bases between. The V gene's germline CDR1 is SGHTS and CDR2 YDEGEE. The CDR3 here is CASSFNQGYTF. The CDR3 DNA is TGTGCCAGCAGCTTCAATCAGGGGTACACCTTC.